The present T cell receptor beta chain was sequenced within a study of blood T cell repertoires in COVID-19. Assignment of participants to cohorts was predicated upon participant-reported clinical history. Trimming took 1 base from V and 3 from J, leaving 10 bases between them. Germline CDR1 is SGDLS and CDR2 is YYNGEE. The CDR3 contains 14 residues. In the authors' methods: Estimated nucleated cell counts came from reference gene primer amplification. Using immunoSEQ multiplex PCR, the repertoire was profiled, and TCRdb retains in-frame clones only, with some absent. D and trimming come from the DNA, and the V and J calls and clone size come from that table. The sample lists around 500,000 clones; around 87% were seen once.

Sequencing used PBMCs or T cells enriched from blood (not recorded which). This sequence joins TRBV9 and TRBJ1-1; maybe TRBD1 (6 bases). The clonotype originates from a woman aged 40 to 49 who had recovered from COVID-19. CDR3 region: CASSVTGTYTEAFF. Written as DNA, the CDR3 is TGTGCCAGCAGCGTAACAGGGACGTACACTGAAGCTTTCTTT.